This entry describes one T cell receptor beta chain. Its antigen is unknown. The input lacks base qualities; no much larger clone sits a single base away. From the cysteine through the phenylalanine, the CDR3 covers 15 amino acids. The entry retains the CDR3 DNA only, 45 bases that are in frame from base 1. CDR1 MGHRA and CDR2 YSYEKL are derived from the germline V gene. Ends trimmed: V by 4 bases, J by 3 bases; bases unmatched to a gene: 4. The sample originates from a study of blood T cell dynamics during melanoma immunotherapy (TCRdb year 2020). Regarding the research as a whole: Patients had metastatic melanoma and received first-line pembrolizumab or nivolumab plus ipilimumab as standard of care in the United Kingdom. The training cohort consisted of consecutive patients, while an additional independent group of patients from the same centre was pooled to form an external validation set. To identify early correlates of response, the study profiled peripheral T cell receptor repertoires in patients with metastatic melanoma before and after one cycle of checkpoint inhibitor therapy. The research as a whole found: The relatively small sample size was recognized as a factor that could limit how well the results generalize. A bifurcated reorganization of the PBMC repertoire at W3, with increased clonality or increased diversity, was observed in patients who later achieved disease control, unlike in progressors. Whether the T cell clones behind the repertoire changes were melanoma-specific or instead reflected general immune activation was something the study could not determine.

The time point label, read with the paper, signifies: week 3, after first cycle of checkpoint inhibitor. Blood samples were taken at two points: before treatment (T0) and at week 3 (W3), which came after the first cycle of checkpoint blockade. Except for a couple of patients with rapid clinical progression, response was assessed 12 weeks after the first infusion by RECIST 1.1; disease control meant complete response, partial response or stable disease. Patients with prior systemic cancer treatment, concomitant immunosuppressant therapy or synchronous other active malignancies were excluded. TCR beta was sequenced in both bulk PBMC and plasma cell-free DNA in order to track circulating cells as well as T cell turnover. Lymphoprep and SepMate tubes were used to isolate PBMC from blood, and red cell lysis was then performed. QIAamp DNA Blood Mini kits were used to extract DNA from PBMC and from sorted T cell subsets.

A fixed 350 ng of DNA was loaded for every bulk PBMC sample. TCR beta CDR3 sequences were amplified from genomic DNA with the immunoSEQ TCRb Assay kit following manufacturer instructions. The KAPA Library Quantification Kit for Illumina platforms was used to quantify the pooled libraries by qPCR. Pooled libraries were sequenced on an Illumina NextSeq 500, clustered at roughly 0.55-1.2 pM. The original pipeline was this. The TCR data were analyzed using immunoSEQ ANALYZER and the R LymphoSeq package. A rearrangement efficiency score was calculated as productive divided by the sum of productive and non-productive CDR3 sequences. Clonality was assessed using the Gini coefficient and diversity using the Renyi index at alpha=1, with pairwise comparisons between timepoints within each patient. In LymphoSeq, clonal relatedness was computed with an edit distance of 3 and repertoire similarity was computed with the Bhattacharyya coefficient. To classify response, a linear discriminant analysis based on week-3 changes in clonality and diversity was built with the R MASS and caret packages. TCRdb mirrors the immuneACCESS table, restricted to in-frame sequences. Some clones are absent from its copies; in checked studies, under half trace to an unresolved V gene, and the reason for the others is unknown. V, J and clone size were drawn from that table, and D and trimming were deduced from the DNA. Within this sample are roughly 14,000 clones, with 87% of them counted one time only. Of the sample, approximately 7.8% is held by the ten largest clones.

This sequence originates from a human donor with melanoma. The sample was blood, taken from a patient treated with checkpoint blockade. The rearrangement combines TRBV4-1 with TRBJ1-1, with 11 bases aligning to TRBD1. The base sequence is TGCGCCAGCAGCCCAGGACAGGGGGCGGACACTGAAGCTTTCTTT. Protein translation: CASSPGQGADTEAFF.